These 12 T cell receptor beta chains originate from one sample sequenced in a study of molecular identifiers for immune sequencing clone quantification. A single record per CDR3 protein comes from TCRdb applying MiXCR to the PCR reads. Of around 480,000 distinct CDR3 sequences in the sample, about 25% are singletons; the top ten hold around 0.79%. The sequenced sample consisted of naive CD8+ T cells from blood, with Jurkat cell RNA spiked in. This sample's subset: FACS-sorted CD8+CD4-CCR7+CD45RA+ naive T cells. These TCRs come from a human donor in good health. Some libraries in this study had Jurkat cell RNA spiked in.

This clonotype has only a few counts. This chain connects TRBV12-3 or TRBV12-4 to TRBJ2-3; D could derive from TRBD1 or TRBD2 (6 bases each). The CDR3 runs 15 residues. V was pared by 9 bases and J by 0 bases, with 16 bases between. The CDR3, as DNA: TGTGCCAGTCTGAGGGGGGCATTTAGCACAGATACGCAGTATTTT. Its protein is CASLRGAFSTDTQYF.

CDR3 loop: CASSQEGLAGREEETQYF. In DNA, the CDR3 is TGCGCCAGCAGCCAAGAGGGACTAGCGGGCCGTGAGGAAGAGACCCAGTACTTC. The chain joins TRBV4-1 to TRBJ2-5; TRBD2 aligns across 12 bases. J was trimmed by 3 bases and V by 0 bases; bases with no gene match: 8. The CDR3 has 18 residues. Germline V gene sequence: CDR1 MGHRA, CDR2 YSYEKL.

This clonotype was seen repeatedly, ten times or more. This chain connects TRBV4-2 to TRBJ2-7; 10 nucleotides align to TRBD1. Germline loops: CDR1 LGHNA, CDR2 YNFKEQ. Trimming took 3 bases from V and 3 from J; bases not matched to a gene: 8. The CDR3 runs 16 residues. The CDR3 DNA sequence: TGTGCCAGCAGCCATGCCGGGACAGGGGCTGGCTACGAGCAGTACTTC. Translated: CASSHAGTGAGYEQYF.

J is TRBJ2-3 and V is TRBV2, with 8 bases identical to TRBD2. Germline V gene sequence: CDR1 SNHLY, CDR2 FYNNEI. The V segment lost 7 bases and the J segment 4 bases; nucleotides outside the gene matches: 7. This CDR3 is 14 amino acids long. CDR3 protein: CASIRSGSADTQYF. As DNA, the CDR3 is TGTGCCAGCATTAGAAGCGGGAGTGCAGATACGCAGTATTTT.

This clonotype showed up just a few times. V is TRBV7-9 and J is TRBJ2-7; 10 bases agree with TRBD1. J lost 5 bases, V lost 5 bases, and 9 bases had no gene match. The germline V gene has CDR1 SEHNR and CDR2 FQNEAQ (reference sequence). The CDR3 runs to 15 residues. CDR3: CASSATGTGVNEQYF. The CDR3 nucleotides are TGTGCCAGCAGCGCCACCGGGACAGGGGTCAACGAGCAGTACTTC.

Worth noting for this clonotype: A much larger clone lies a single base off, so this may be a read error. V gene TRBV28 combines with J gene TRBJ2-5, with 7 bases matching TRBD2. V was clipped by 1 base and J by 1 base; unmatched bases: 6. The CDR3 has 16 amino acids. CDR1 is MDHEN and CDR2 is SYDVKM in the germline V gene. The CDR3 region has the DNA TGTGCCAGCAGTTTATCTGGTTGCGGGAGCCAAGAGACCCAGTACTTC. The encoded protein is CASSLSGCGSQETQYF.

This clonotype was seen repeatedly, ten times or more. The chain joins TRBV4-3 to TRBJ2-4, with D perhaps TRBD2 (6 bases). CDR1 is LGHNA, CDR2 YSLEER, per germline. Trimming cost V 2 bases and J 0 bases, with 23 bases left between them. The CDR3 covers 20 residues. Here the CDR3 reads CASSQPPGLESTLAKNIQYF. CDR3 sequence (DNA): TGCGCCAGCAGCCAACCACCGGGACTTGAGTCCACCTTAGCCAAAAACATTCAGTACTTC.

This clonotype showed up many times. The chain couples TRBV12-3 or TRBV12-4 to TRBJ1-5; D remains unclear. CDR3 size: 15 residues. Trimming removed 3 bases at V and 2 bases at J, with 11 bases between. CDR3 protein: CASSFGGSGNQPQHF. CDR3 DNA sequence: TGTGCCAGCAGTTTCGGCGGGAGCGGCAATCAGCCCCAGCATTTT.

In this sample, this clonotype turned up many times. The chain combines TRBV3-1 with TRBJ1-3, with D unresolved. The germline V and J ends were trimmed by 0 bases and 1 base, with 10 bases remaining between them. CDR1 and CDR2 (germline): LGHDT, YNNKEL (reference sequence). The CDR3 length is 16 residues. Written as DNA, the CDR3 is TGTGCCAGCAGCCAAGAAAGGTTCGGTTCTGGAAACACCATATATTTT. This encodes CASSQERFGSGNTIYF.

The V and J genes are TRBV12-2 and TRBJ2-2. TRBV12-2 is tagged as a pseudogene. This CDR3 is 13 amino acids long. The CDR3 nucleotides read TGTGCAAGTCGGCCTGACTTGTCCCGGGAGCTGTTTTTT. Protein sequence: CASRPDLSRELFF.

This clonotype was detected only once. It is likely a read error, because the conserved phenylalanine at the end of the CDR3 is missing. V and J are TRBV7-8 and TRBJ2-3; maybe TRBD2 (7 bases). In germline, CDR1 is SGHVS, CDR2 FQNEAQ. CDR3 length: 15 residues. Trimming pared 0 bases from V and 4 bases from J, leaving 11 bases between. In nucleotides, the CDR3 is TGTGCCAGCAGCTTAGCGGGGGGGCCCTCAGATACGCAGTATCTT. Protein: CASSLAGGPSDTQYL.

This clonotype was detected a few times. The chain uses TRBV27 and TRBJ1-1; D not certain. The germline gives CDR1 MNHEY, CDR2 SMNVEV (reference sequence). CDR3 length: 13 residues. Trimming removed 4 bases at V and 1 base at J, with 7 bases between. CDR3 sequence (DNA): TGTGCCAGCAGTTATCAGGAGAACACTGAAGCTTTCTTT. Amino acid sequence: CASSYQENTEAFF.